The 11 T cell receptor beta chains below come from one sample, sequenced in a study of T-cell memory formation after mild COVID-19. TCRdb reprocessed the 5' RACE reads via MiXCR and lists one record per CDR3 protein. The table lists approximately 400,000 distinct CDR3 sequences, under 20% of them singletons, with under 25% in the top ten. The sequencing input was PBMCs or a T cell subset sorted from them (not recorded which). The source is a man aged 18 to 30 who had mild COVID-19 (a few samples of this study predate the infection). Cell type and time point are not known.

In its sample, this clonotype was seen a few times. This chain connects TRBV6-6 to TRBJ2-5; TRBD1 matches 7 bases. V shed 1 base, J shed 2 bases, and the junction held 4 bases outside the gene matches. This CDR3 contains 15 residues. The germline CDR1 and CDR2 sequences are MNHNY and SVGAGI (reference sequence). CDR3 protein: CASSYLTGVQETQYF. Here the CDR3 DNA reads TGTGCCAGCAGTTACTTAACAGGGGTACAAGAGACCCAGTACTTC.

This clonotype was counted between two and nine times. This chain links TRBV6-1 with TRBJ2-7; weak D call: TRBD1 (6 bases). In germline, CDR1 is MNHNS, CDR2 SASEGT. There are 14 residues in the CDR3. Trimming stripped 4 bases from V and 2 bases from J, with 12 bases between. In DNA, the CDR3 is TGTGCCAGCAGTGTAGGGGACACTACCTACGAGCAGTACTTC. Translated, it gives CASSVGDTTYEQYF.

This rearrangement joins TRBV4-1 to TRBJ2-3; D may be TRBD1 or TRBD2 (5 bases each). The CDR3 is 15 residues long. Germline lookup yields CDR1 MGHRA and CDR2 YSYEKL. Trimming pared 0 bases from V and 6 bases from J, leaving 13 bases between. CDR3 in DNA: TGCGCCAGCAGCCAAGAGGGGACGGCCCGGGATACGCAGTATTTT. As protein: CASSQEGTARDTQYF.

Ten or more counts support this clonotype. The CDR3 loop reads CASSQAVAPYNEQFF. The CDR3 DNA reads as TGCGCCAGCAGCCAAGCGGTAGCGCCCTACAATGAGCAGTTCTTC. V and J are TRBV4-3 and TRBJ2-1, with D possibly matching TRBD2 (5 bases). With 1 base removed from V and 2 bases from J, the gap between germline ends came to 9 bases. The CDR3 runs 15 residues. Germline V gene data show CDR1 as LGHNA and CDR2 as YSLEER.

In its sample, this clonotype was seen a few times. The chain recombines TRBV6-2 or TRBV6-3 with TRBJ1-1; D remains ambiguous. The germline V gene encodes CDR1 MNHEY and CDR2 SVGEGT. The CDR3 loop spans 15 amino acids. The ends were cut back, 5 bases at V and 2 bases at J, with 15 bases in the middle. In DNA form, the CDR3 reads TGTGCCAGCAGTATACGAAGGATGAGTAACACTGAAGCTTTCTTT. Its translation is CASSIRRMSNTEAFF.

The V call is TRBV7-9, the J call TRBJ2-7; 10 nucleotides align to TRBD1. V was clipped by 8 bases and J by 1 base; unmatched bases: 8. The CDR3 is 15 residues long. The germline V gene has CDR1 SEHNR and CDR2 FQNEAQ (reference sequence). The CDR3 coding sequence is TGTGCCAGCTCCTGGGGGACAGGGGTTTCCTACGAGCAGTACTTC. This sequence encodes CASSWGTGVSYEQYF.

This clonotype came up a few times. The chain couples TRBV25-1 to TRBJ2-7; no reliable D call. The CDR3 runs to 13 residues. The germline CDR1 and CDR2 sequences are MGHDK and SYGVNS. V was shortened by 2 bases and J by 5 bases, with 10 bases between the two germline ends. The CDR3 reads CASSEGLTNEQYF. The CDR3 DNA follows: TGTGCCAGCAGTGAAGGGTTAACCAACGAGCAGTACTTC.

The chain has TRBV6-1 and TRBJ1-5; weak D call: TRBD1 (5 bases). V was trimmed by 6 bases and J by 0 bases, leaving 18 bases between them. CDR1 and CDR2 (germline): MNHNS, SASEGT. CDR3 length equals 17 residues. CDR3 sequence reads: CASRSPGRTHSNQPQHF. CDR3 sequence (DNA): TGTGCCAGCAGATCCCCAGGACGGACACATAGCAATCAGCCCCAGCATTTT.

The sample holds a few counts of this clonotype. The gene calls are TRBV6-6 and TRBJ2-1; tentatively, D is TRBD2 (5 bases). Looked up from germline, CDR1 is MNHNY and CDR2 is SVGAGI (reference sequence). CDR3 length: 13 residues. Trimming pared 2 bases from V and 10 bases from J, leaving 12 bases between. The CDR3 region is CASSYPGLREQFF. The CDR3 nucleotides read TGTGCCAGCAGTTACCCCGGACTGCGGGAGCAGTTCTTC.

The chain recombines TRBV7-2 with TRBJ2-1, with D unresolved. From germline, CDR1 is SGHTA and CDR2 FQGNSA. CDR3 length: 15 amino acids. V was pared by 5 bases and J by 5 bases, with 16 bases between. The DNA for the CDR3 is TGTGCCAGCAGCATTAGAGTAGGGTCCAACAATGAGCAGTTCTTC. It yields the protein CASSIRVGSNNEQFF.

The chain links TRBV5-1 to TRBJ2-2; D possibly corresponds to TRBD1 (6 bases). V lost 4 bases and J lost 2, with 12 bases in between. Germline CDR1 is SGHRS and CDR2 is YFSETQ. CDR3 length: 15 amino acids. The CDR3 sequence is CASSHSGTNTGELFF. CDR3 nucleotide sequence: TGCGCCAGCAGCCACTCCGGGACAAACACCGGGGAGCTGTTTTTT.